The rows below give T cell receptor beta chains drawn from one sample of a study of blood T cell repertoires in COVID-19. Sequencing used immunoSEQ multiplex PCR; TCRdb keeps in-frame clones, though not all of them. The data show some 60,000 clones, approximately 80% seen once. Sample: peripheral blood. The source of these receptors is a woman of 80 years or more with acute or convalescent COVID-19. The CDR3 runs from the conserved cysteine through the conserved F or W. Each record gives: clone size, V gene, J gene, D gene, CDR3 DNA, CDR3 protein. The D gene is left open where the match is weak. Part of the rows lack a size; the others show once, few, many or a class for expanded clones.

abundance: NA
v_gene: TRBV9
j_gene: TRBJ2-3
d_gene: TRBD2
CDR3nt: TGTGCCAGCAGCGCCGGGACTAGCGGGCCAGATACGCAGTATTTT
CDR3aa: CASSAGTSGPDTQYF

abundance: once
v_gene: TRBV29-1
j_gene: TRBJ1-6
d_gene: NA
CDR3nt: TGCAGCGTTGTTATTTTTTCTTGTTCACCCCTCCACTTT
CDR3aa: CSVVIFSCSPLHF

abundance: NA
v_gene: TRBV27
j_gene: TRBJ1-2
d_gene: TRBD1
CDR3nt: TGTGCCAGCAGTCCGGGACAGGGGAGAGCCGGCTACACCTTC
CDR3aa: CASSPGQGRAGYTF

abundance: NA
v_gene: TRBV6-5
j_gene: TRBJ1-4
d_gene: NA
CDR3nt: TGTGCCAGCAGTCCGCAGGGGAAGGGAGAAAAACTGTTTTTT
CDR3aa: CASSPQGKGEKLFF

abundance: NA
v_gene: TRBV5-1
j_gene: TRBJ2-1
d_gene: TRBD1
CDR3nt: TGCGCCAGCAGCTTGACAGGGGACTCCTACAATGAGCAGTTCTTC
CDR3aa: CASSLTGDSYNEQFF

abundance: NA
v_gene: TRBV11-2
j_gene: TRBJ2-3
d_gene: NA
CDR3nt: TGTGCCAGCAGCAGACAGACCGTCACAGATACGCAGTATTTT
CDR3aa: CASSRQTVTDTQYF

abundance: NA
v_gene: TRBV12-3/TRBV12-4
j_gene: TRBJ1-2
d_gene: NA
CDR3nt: TGTGCCAGCAGCCCCCAGGGCATCGGCGGCTACACCTTC
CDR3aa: CASSPQGIGGYTF

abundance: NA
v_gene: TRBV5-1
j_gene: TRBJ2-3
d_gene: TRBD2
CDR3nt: TGCGCCAGCAGCTCTGGGACTAGCGGGGGGAGAGGTACGCAGTATTTT
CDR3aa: CASSSGTSGGRGTQYF

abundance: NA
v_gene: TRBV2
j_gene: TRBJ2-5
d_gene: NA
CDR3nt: TGTGCCAGCAGTGATTGGCAGGAAAAAGAGACCCAGTACTTC
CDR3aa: CASSDWQEKETQYF

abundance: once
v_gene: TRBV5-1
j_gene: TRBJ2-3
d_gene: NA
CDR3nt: TGCGCCAGCAGCTTGGTAGGCAGGTCCATCACAGATACGCAGTATTTT
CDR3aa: CASSLVGRSITDTQYF

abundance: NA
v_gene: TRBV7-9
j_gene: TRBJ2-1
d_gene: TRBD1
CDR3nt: TGTGCCAGCAGCCCCAGACAGGGGGCCTACAATGAGCAGTTCTTC
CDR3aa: CASSPRQGAYNEQFF

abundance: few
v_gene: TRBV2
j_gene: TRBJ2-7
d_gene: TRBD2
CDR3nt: TGTGCCAGCAGGCCTGTCGGGGGGAGCGAGCAGTACTTC
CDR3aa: CASRPVGGSEQYF

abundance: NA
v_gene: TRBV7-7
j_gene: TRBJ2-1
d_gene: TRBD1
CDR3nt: TGTGCTAGCAGCTTAGGTAGGGGGCTGAACAATGAGCAGTTCTTC
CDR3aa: CASSLGRGLNNEQFF

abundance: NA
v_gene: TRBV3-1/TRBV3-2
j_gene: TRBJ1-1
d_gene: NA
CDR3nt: TGTGCCAGCAGCAACAGGGACCTGAACACTGAAGCTTTCTTT
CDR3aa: CASSNRDLNTEAFF

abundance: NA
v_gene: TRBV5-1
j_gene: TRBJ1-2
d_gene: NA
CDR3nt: TGCGCCAGCAGCTTGGCACCCACTTCGAACTATGGCTACACCTTC
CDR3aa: CASSLAPTSNYGYTF

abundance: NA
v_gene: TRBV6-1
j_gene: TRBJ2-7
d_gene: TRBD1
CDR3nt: TGTGCCAGCAGTGAAAGACAGGGATGGGAGCAGTACTTC
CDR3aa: CASSERQGWEQYF

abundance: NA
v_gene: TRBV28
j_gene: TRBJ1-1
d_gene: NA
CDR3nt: TGTGCCAGCAGCAGCGGCACTGAAGCTTTCTTT
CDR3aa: CASSSGTEAFF

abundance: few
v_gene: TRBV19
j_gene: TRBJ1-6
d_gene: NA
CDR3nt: TGTGCCAGACAGACAGAAAAGTATAATTCACCCCTCCACTTT
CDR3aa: CARQTEKYNSPLHF

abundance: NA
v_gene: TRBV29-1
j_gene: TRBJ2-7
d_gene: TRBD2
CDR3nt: TGCAGCGTTGAAGTAAGGGGGGGGACTAGCGACTCCTACGAGCAGTACTTC
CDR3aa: CSVEVRGGTSDSYEQYF

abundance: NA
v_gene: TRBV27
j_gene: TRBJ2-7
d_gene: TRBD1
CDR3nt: TGTGCCAGCAGTATGGACAGGGGTTCCTACGAGCAGTACTTC
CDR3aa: CASSMDRGSYEQYF

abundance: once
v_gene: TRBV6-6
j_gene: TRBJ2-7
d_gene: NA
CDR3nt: TGTGCCAGCGGGGGCGGGTCTTCGCGTCCCGAGCAGTACTTC
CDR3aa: CASGGGSSRPEQYF

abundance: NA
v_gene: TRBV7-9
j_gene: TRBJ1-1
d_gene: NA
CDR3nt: TGTGCCAGCACGCTTCGGGGGAACGCTGAAGCTTTCTTT
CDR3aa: CASTLRGNAEAFF

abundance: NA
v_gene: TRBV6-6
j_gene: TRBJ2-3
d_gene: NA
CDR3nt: TGTGCCAGCATTAAATCAGGGTCCACAGATACGCAGTATTTT
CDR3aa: CASIKSGSTDTQYF

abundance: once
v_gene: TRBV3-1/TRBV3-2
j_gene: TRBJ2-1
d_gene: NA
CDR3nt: TGTGCCAGCAGCCCAAATGAGCAGTTCTTC
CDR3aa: CASSPNEQFF

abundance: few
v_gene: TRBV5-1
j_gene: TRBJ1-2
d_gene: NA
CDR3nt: TGCGCCAGCAGCCCGCGGGGGGACACTAACCATGGCTACACCTTC
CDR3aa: CASSPRGDTNHGYTF

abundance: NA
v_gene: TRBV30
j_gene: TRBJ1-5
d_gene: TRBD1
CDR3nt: TGTGCCTGGAGTACAGGGACAGACCAGCCCCAGCATTTT
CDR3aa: CAWSTGTDQPQHF

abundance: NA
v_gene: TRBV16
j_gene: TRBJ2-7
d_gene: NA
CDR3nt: TGTGCCAGCAGCTCCCCCGGGGGAAGCCGTTACGAGCAGTACTTC
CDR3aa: CASSSPGGSRYEQYF

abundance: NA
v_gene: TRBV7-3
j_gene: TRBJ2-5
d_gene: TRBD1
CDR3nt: TGTGGACTTGGACAGGGGGCGAGCGTGGAGACCCAGTACTTC
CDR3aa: CGLGQGASVETQYF

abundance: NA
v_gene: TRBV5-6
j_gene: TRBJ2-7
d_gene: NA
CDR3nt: TGTGCCAGCAGCCCGGCGGGGCGGGACGGGCAGTACTTC
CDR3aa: CASSPAGRDGQYF

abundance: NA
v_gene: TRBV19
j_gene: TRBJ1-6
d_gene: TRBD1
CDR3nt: TGTGCCAGTAGTCTCAACAGGGGTAATTCACCCCTCCACTTT
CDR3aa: CASSLNRGNSPLHF

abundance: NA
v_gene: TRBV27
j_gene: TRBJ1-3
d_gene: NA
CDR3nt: TGTGCCAGCAGTTCAAATCTCAGGGGAGCTGGAAACACCATATATTTT
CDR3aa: CASSSNLRGAGNTIYF

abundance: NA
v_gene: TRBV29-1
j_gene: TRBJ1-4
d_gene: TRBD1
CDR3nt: TGCAGCGCTATGGACAGGGGAAGTAAGGCTAATGAAAAACTGTTTTTT
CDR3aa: CSAMDRGSKANEKLFF

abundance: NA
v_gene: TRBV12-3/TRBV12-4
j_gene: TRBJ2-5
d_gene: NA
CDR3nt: TGTGCCAGCAGCCAAACACGGAGGGAGACCCAGTACTTC
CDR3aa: CASSQTRRETQYF

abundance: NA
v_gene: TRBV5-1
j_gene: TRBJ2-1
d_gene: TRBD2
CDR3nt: TGCGCCAGCAGCTTGAGCCTAGCGGACAATGAGCAGTTCTTC
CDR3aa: CASSLSLADNEQFF

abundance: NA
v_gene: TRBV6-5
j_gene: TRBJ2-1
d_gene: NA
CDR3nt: TGTGCCAGCAGTTACTCCAGGCTCGGCTACAATGAGCAGTTCTTC
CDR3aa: CASSYSRLGYNEQFF